This TCR beta chain stems from a study of shared clonotypes between healthy human individuals. Broader study findings: Non-shared clonotypes displayed generation probabilities falling below those of clonotypes present in all four donors.

V lost 1 base, J lost 7 bases, and 11 bases lay in between. CDR1 is SGDLS and CDR2 is YYNGEE in the germline V gene. There are 13 residues in the CDR3. The sorted-subset replicate PCRs were given 200 ng DNA, which is 31,000 or so T cell genomes. The protocol was immunoSEQ multiplex PCR, while the TCRdb copy is restricted to in-frame clones and leaves out a portion. Of approximately 2.1 million clones listed, 85% to 95% are singletons. To note about this clone: As yet, its antigen is unknown.

The TCR sequence derives from a man younger than 30 in good health. Some clones in this sample may be carry-over from other donors' samples. This chain joins TRBV9 and TRBJ1-1, with D unclear. Sequenced: naive CD4+ T cells from PBMCs. Specified subset: CD45RA+ positively selected. CDR3 DNA: TGTGCCAGCAGCGTATCCCCATATTTTGAAGCTTTCTTT. Translated, it gives CASSVSPYFEAFF.